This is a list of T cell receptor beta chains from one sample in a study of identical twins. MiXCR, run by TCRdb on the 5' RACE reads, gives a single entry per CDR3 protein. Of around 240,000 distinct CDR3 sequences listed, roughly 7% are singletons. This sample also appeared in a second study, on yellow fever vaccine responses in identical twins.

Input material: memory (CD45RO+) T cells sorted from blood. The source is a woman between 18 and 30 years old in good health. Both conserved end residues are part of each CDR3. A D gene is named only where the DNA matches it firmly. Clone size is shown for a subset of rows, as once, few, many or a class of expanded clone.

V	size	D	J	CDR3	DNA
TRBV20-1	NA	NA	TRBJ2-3	CCARITTGLIRGTQYF	TGCTGTGCTAGAATCACGACAGGCCTTATTAGGGGTACGCAGTATTTT
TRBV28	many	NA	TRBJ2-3	CATSPLGITQYF	TGTGCCACCAGCCCATTGGGAATTACGCAGTATTTT
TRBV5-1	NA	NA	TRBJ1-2	CASSLVTEHGGYTF	TGCGCCAGCAGCTTGGTAACAGAACATGGTGGCTACACCTTC
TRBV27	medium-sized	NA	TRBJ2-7	CASSPLTTGTYEQYF	TGTGCCAGCAGCCCTCTAACCACAGGGACCTACGAGCAGTACTTC
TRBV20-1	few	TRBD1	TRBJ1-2	CSASLPNRGQDGYTF	TGCAGTGCTAGTCTTCCTAACAGGGGTCAGGATGGCTACACCTTC
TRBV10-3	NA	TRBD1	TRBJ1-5	CAISEQGAGQPQHF	TGTGCCATCAGTGAACAGGGGGCGGGTCAGCCCCAGCATTTT
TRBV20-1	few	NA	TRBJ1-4	CSARYEKLFF	TGCAGTGCTAGATATGAAAAACTGTTTTTT
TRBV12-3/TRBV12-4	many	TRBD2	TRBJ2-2	CASSPPGGGTGELFF	TGTGCCAGCAGCCCACCGGGCGGGGGCACCGGGGAGCTGTTTTTT
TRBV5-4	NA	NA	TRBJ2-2	CASSLGLGVTGELFF	TGTGCCAGCAGCTTGGGGCTGGGGGTCACCGGGGAGCTGTTTTTT
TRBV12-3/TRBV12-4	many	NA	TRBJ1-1	CASISRGYTEAFF	TGTGCCAGCATCAGCAGGGGTTATACTGAAGCTTTCTTT
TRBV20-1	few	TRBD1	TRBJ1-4	CSAGTGLNEKLFF	TGCAGTGCTGGGACAGGCCTTAATGAAAAACTGTTTTTT
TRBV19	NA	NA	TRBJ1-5	CASSIDRHYSNQPQHF	TGTGCCAGTAGTATCGACAGACATTATAGCAATCAGCCCCAGCATTTT
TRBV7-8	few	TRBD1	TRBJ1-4	CASSLAAPGQGKLFF	TGTGCCAGCAGCTTAGCCGCACCGGGACAGGGGAAACTGTTTTTT
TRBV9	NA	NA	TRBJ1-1	CASSPQVSTEAFF	TGTGCCAGCAGCCCGCAGGTCAGCACTGAAGCTTTCTTT
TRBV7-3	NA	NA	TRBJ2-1	CASSLTRDNEQFF	TGTGCCAGCAGCTTAACGAGGGACAATGAGCAGTTCTTC
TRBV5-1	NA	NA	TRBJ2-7	CASSLSGNDYEQYF	TGCGCCAGCAGCTTGTCAGGGAATGACTACGAGCAGTACTTC
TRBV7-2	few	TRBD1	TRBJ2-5	CASSSSRDRAQTQYF	TGTGCCAGCAGCTCGTCCCGGGACAGGGCCCAGACCCAGTACTTC
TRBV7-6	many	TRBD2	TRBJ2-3	CASSLEGGVRDTQYF	TGTGCCAGCAGCTTAGAGGGAGGGGTGCGCGATACGCAGTATTTT
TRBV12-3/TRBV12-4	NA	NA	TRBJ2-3	CASSFDGPAAHTQYF	TGTGCCAGCAGTTTCGACGGACCAGCTGCTCATACGCAGTATTTT
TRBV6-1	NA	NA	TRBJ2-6	CASSPTSGANVLTF	TGTGCCAGCAGTCCTACCTCTGGGGCCAACGTCCTGACTTTC
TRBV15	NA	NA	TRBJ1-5	CATSRGAGSNQPQHF	TGTGCCACCAGCAGGGGGGCAGGTTCCAATCAGCCCCAGCATTTT
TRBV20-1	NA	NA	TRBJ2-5	CSAQLAGTQETQYF	TGCAGTGCCCAGTTGGCCGGGACTCAAGAGACCCAGTACTTC
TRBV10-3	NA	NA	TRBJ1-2	CAISDRDTVGYTF	TGTGCCATCAGTGATCGGGACACGGTGGGCTACACCTTC
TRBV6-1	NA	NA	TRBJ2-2	CASSHVAFTGELFF	TGTGCCAGCAGCCACGTAGCCTTCACCGGGGAGCTGTTTTTT
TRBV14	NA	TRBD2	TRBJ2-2	CASSQVTSGAPNTGELFF	TGTGCCAGCAGCCAAGTTACTAGCGGGGCCCCGAACACCGGGGAGCTGTTTTTT
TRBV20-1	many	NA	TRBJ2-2	CSARVATGELFF	TGCAGTGCTAGAGTGGCGACCGGGGAGCTGTTTTTT
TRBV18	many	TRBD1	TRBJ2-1	CASSPFGQGSDEQFF	TGTGCCAGCTCACCATTTGGACAGGGGTCCGATGAGCAGTTCTTC
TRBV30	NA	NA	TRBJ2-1	CAWRGYEQFF	TGTGCCTGGAGGGGTTATGAGCAGTTCTTC
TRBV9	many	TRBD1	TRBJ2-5	CASSPRQGQETQYF	TGTGCCAGCAGCCCTCGACAGGGGCAAGAGACCCAGTACTTC
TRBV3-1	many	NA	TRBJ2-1	CASSQRYGILNEQFF	TGTGCCAGCAGCCAACGGTACGGGATATTAAATGAGCAGTTCTTC
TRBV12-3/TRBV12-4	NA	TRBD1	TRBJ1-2	CASLTGAVGYTF	TGTGCCAGTTTGACAGGGGCGGTCGGCTACACCTTC
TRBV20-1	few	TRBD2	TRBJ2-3	CSARLTSGSTDTQYF	TGCAGTGCTAGACTTACTAGCGGGAGTACAGATACGCAGTATTTT
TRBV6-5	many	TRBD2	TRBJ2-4	CASSYGTSGQNIQYF	TGTGCCAGCAGTTACGGGACTAGCGGTCAAAACATTCAGTACTTC
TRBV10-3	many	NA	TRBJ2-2	CAILGGLARNTGELFF	TGTGCCATCCTCGGCGGGCTAGCACGGAACACCGGGGAGCTGTTTTTT
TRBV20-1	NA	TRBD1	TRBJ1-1	CSATKGQGKTEAFF	TGCAGTGCTACCAAGGGACAGGGAAAGACTGAAGCTTTCTTT
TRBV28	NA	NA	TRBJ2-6	CASSPSGAPRQAFSGANVLTF	TGTGCCAGCAGTCCTTCTGGGGCCCCGAGACAGGCCTTCTCTGGGGCCAACGTCCTGACTTTC
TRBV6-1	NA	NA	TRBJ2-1	CASEKPNNEQFF	TGTGCCAGTGAAAAACCGAACAATGAGCAGTTCTTC
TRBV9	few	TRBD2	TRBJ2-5	CASSVNSGGQETQYF	TGTGCCAGCAGCGTAAATTCGGGGGGTCAAGAGACCCAGTACTTC
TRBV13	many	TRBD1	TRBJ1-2	CASSFASKTGALGYTF	TGTGCCAGCAGCTTCGCCTCTAAAACAGGGGCGCTGGGCTACACCTTC
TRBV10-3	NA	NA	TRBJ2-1	CAISERSDPQSEQFF	TGTGCCATCAGTGAGAGATCGGACCCACAAAGTGAGCAGTTCTTC
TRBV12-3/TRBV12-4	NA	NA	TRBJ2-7	CASSPDSRYEQYF	TGTGCCAGCAGTCCGGACAGCCGTTACGAGCAGTACTTC
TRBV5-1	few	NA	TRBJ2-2	CASSLFPNTGELFF	TGCGCCAGCAGCTTGTTCCCGAACACCGGGGAGCTGTTTTTT